These 24 T cell receptor beta chains share one sample of origin, sequenced in a study of cytomegalovirus exposure and HLA in healthy donors. Primers for the PCR totalled 60 Vbeta and 13 Jbeta. Data came from immunoSEQ multiplex PCR; TCRdb stores just in-frame clones and leaves some out. The profile shows around 220,000 clones, approximately 80% of them singletons. Sequenced input: PBMCs. These receptors all come from a man aged 40-49 years in good health and CMV-seronegative.

This clone appeared once. The chain joins TRBV6-5 to TRBJ2-7; the match to TRBD1 covers 7 bases. Trimming at V came to 0 bases and at J to 6 bases, leaving 5 bases not matched to a gene. Per germline, CDR1 MNHEY and CDR2 SVGAGI. This CDR3 has 14 residues. CDR3 in amino acids: CASSYSRGPREQYF. The CDR3 DNA sequence: TGTGCCAGCAGTTACTCTAGGGGGCCGCGCGAGCAGTACTTC.

The CDR3 DNA is TGTGCCAGCAGTTCTACCCACGAGCAGTACTTC. Amino acids: CASSSTHEQYF. V gene TRBV27 combines with J gene TRBJ2-7; D gene ambiguous. CDR1 and CDR2 from the germline V gene are MNHEY and SMNVEV (reference sequence). The CDR3 spans 11 residues. Trimming pared 4 bases from V and 5 bases from J, leaving 6 bases between.

J is TRBJ2-3 and V is TRBV25-1, with D perhaps TRBD1 (6 bases). With 1 base removed from V and 0 bases from J, the gap between germline ends came to 11 bases. The CDR3 is made up of 16 amino acids. Per the germline V gene, CDR1 is MGHDK and CDR2 is SYGVNS. The DNA of the CDR3 is TGTGCCAGCAGTGAATGGACAGCCCCTAGCACAGATACGCAGTATTTT. The encoded protein is CASSEWTAPSTDTQYF.

Remarks on this clone: Other DNA sequences in the sample encode the same CDR3. The chain employs TRBV27 and TRBJ2-1; TRBD2 agrees at 8 bases. This CDR3 has 19 amino acids. Germline CDR1 is MNHEY and CDR2 is SMNVEV (reference sequence). The V and J ends lost 3 bases and 3 bases, in that order; junction bases with no gene match: 16. CDR3 in DNA: TGTGCCAGCAGTTTTAGTCCCGGGACGGGGGGGAGATACTACAATGAGCAGTTCTTC. This encodes CASSFSPGTGGRYYNEQFF.

This clone was picked up a small number of times. This chain links TRBV30 with TRBJ2-3; 10 bases align to TRBD2. Germline V CDR1 and CDR2: GTSNPN, SVGIG (reference sequence). The CDR3 loop spans 15 amino acids. V trimming: 2 bases; J trimming: 6 bases; junction bases outside the gene matches: 8. DNA of the CDR3: TGTGCCTGGAGTCTGGGGCTAGCGGGAGCTGATACGCAGTATTTT. This sequence encodes CAWSLGLAGADTQYF.

The V call is TRBV4-3, the J call TRBJ2-7; 7 bases are a match to TRBD1. The CDR3 spans 15 residues. Germline CDR1 is LGHNA and CDR2 is YSLEER. With 0 bases clipped from V and 3 bases from J, the junction kept 5 bases outside the gene matches. CDR3 residues: CASSQDRAGGYEQYF. CDR3 nucleotides: TGCGCCAGCAGCCAAGATCGAGCAGGGGGCTACGAGCAGTACTTC.

The rearrangement joins TRBV27 to TRBJ2-2; 10 bases are a match to TRBD2. Germline V gene sequence: CDR1 MNHEY, CDR2 SMNVEV (reference sequence). V lost 5 bases, J lost 6 bases, and 9 bases stayed unmatched. This CDR3 region has 16 residues. The CDR3: CASSASSGSSAGELFF. In nucleotides, the CDR3 is TGTGCCAGCAGTGCCTCTAGCGGGAGTAGCGCCGGGGAGCTGTTTTTT.

This chain joins TRBV9 and TRBJ2-1, with a weak D call TRBD2 (6 bases). Trimming pared 3 bases from V and 7 bases from J, leaving 14 bases between. This CDR3 is 14 amino acids long. Germline V gene sequence: CDR1 SGDLS, CDR2 YYNGEE. The CDR3, as DNA: TGTGCCAGCAGCGGGTCTAGCGTTCGTAATGAGCAGTTCTTC. This gives the protein CASSGSSVRNEQFF.

The rearrangement links TRBV6-5 to TRBJ1-1, with 9 nucleotides matching TRBD1. Germline V gene sequence: CDR1 MNHEY, CDR2 SVGAGI. The CDR3 consists of 14 residues. The junction had 8 bases not matched to a gene; V was cut back by 7 bases and J by 5 bases. The CDR3 sequence is CASIHRGQGTEAFF. The CDR3 DNA reads as TGTGCCAGCATTCACAGGGGGCAGGGTACTGAAGCTTTCTTT.

This clone has a single count. A read error may produce the germline difference seen at one junction end. The rearrangement joins TRBV7-9 to TRBJ1-2; the D gene is possibly TRBD1 (5 bases). Germline V CDR1 and CDR2: SEHNR, FQNEAQ (reference sequence). The CDR3 extends over 16 amino acids. CDR3 amino acids: CSSSLGAQGRNYGYTF. The CDR3 coding sequence is TGTTCCAGCAGCCTTGGCGCTCAGGGAAGGAACTATGGCTACACCTTC.

Only one count was recorded for this clone. The J gene is TRBJ1-1, the V gene TRBV7-2, with a possible D match to TRBD1 (5 bases). The V end was cut by 5 bases, the J end by 7 bases, with 14 bases between. CDR3 length equals 13 residues. Germline loops: CDR1 SGHTA, CDR2 FQGNSA. CDR3 nucleotides: TGTGCCAGCAGCCCGGGGGGGAGGGGTGAAGCTTTCTTT. Translation: CASSPGGRGEAFF.

This clone was counted a few times. The V call is TRBV9, the J call TRBJ2-2, with D maybe TRBD2 (6 bases). CDR3 length: 14 amino acids. V shed 6 bases and J shed 1 base, with 10 bases lying between them. Germline V gene data show CDR1 as SGDLS and CDR2 as YYNGEE. CDR3 nucleotides: TGTGCCAGCAAGGAGGGGCAGAACACCGGGGAGCTGTTTTTT. As protein: CASKEGQNTGELFF.

The chain recombines TRBV7-9 with TRBJ1-4; D uncertain. The length of the CDR3 is 14 residues. Germline assignment: CDR1 SEHNR and CDR2 FQNEAQ (reference sequence). Trimming stripped 1 base from V and 10 bases from J, with 13 bases between. CDR3 DNA sequence: TGTGCCAGCAGCTTAGAGTCGAATGCGGGAAAACTGTTTTTT. The encoded protein is CASSLESNAGKLFF.

This chain connects TRBV28 to TRBJ1-1; D gene ambiguous. The CDR3 is 13 residues long. V lost 5 bases to trimming and J lost 6 bases, with 13 bases between them. Germline V gene data show CDR1 as MDHEN and CDR2 as SYDVKM. The CDR3 coding sequence is TGTGCCAGCAGTCCGCGGTTCGGGGCTGAAGCTTTCTTT. Its protein is CASSPRFGAEAFF.

The chain is built from TRBV27 and TRBJ2-2; the D gene is possibly TRBD1 (5 bases). The CDR3 spans 15 residues. The V gene's germline CDR1 is MNHEY and CDR2 SMNVEV (reference sequence). The V gene lost 3 bases and the J gene lost 6 bases, with 14 bases spanning the gap. The CDR3 region has the DNA TGTGCCAGCAGTTTTTCAGGGTATAATTCCGGGGAGCTGTTTTTT. This encodes CASSFSGYNSGELFF.

This clone has only a few counts. The CDR3 loop reads CASSPGQGADTQYF. The CDR3 DNA reads TGCGCCAGCAGCCCGGGACAGGGCGCAGATACGCAGTATTTT. The chain recombines TRBV5-1 with TRBJ2-3; 9 positions agree with TRBD1. The CDR3 is made up of 14 amino acids. Per the germline V gene, CDR1 is SGHRS and CDR2 is YFSETQ. Germline trimming cut 4 bases from V and 4 bases from J; bases unmatched to any gene: 4.

This clone appeared a single time. The chain joins TRBV4-1 to TRBJ2-5; D is ambiguous. TRBJ2-7 matches the DNA end more closely, so the J call is doubtful. This CDR3 contains 15 residues. Germline lookup yields CDR1 MGHRA and CDR2 YSYEKL. The CDR3 DNA follows: TGCGCCAGCAGCCAAAGCCCCAAGCGTCTCGACGAGCAGTACTTC. Translating gives CASSQSPKRLDEQYF.

V gene TRBV6-6 combines with J gene TRBJ2-7; 7 bases line up with TRBD1. The CDR3 has 16 amino acids. CDR1 MNHNY and CDR2 SVGAGI come from the germline V gene (reference sequence). The J segment lost 4 bases and the V segment lost 2 bases, leaving 11 bases of the junction unmatched. The CDR3 DNA reads as TGTGCCAGCAGTTACCTTAGAGTTCCAGGGGGTTACGAGCAGTACTTC. Protein product: CASSYLRVPGGYEQYF.

The chain has TRBV18 and TRBJ1-6; the match to TRBD1 covers 8 bases. The V and J ends lost 6 bases and 8 bases, in that order; junction bases with no gene match: 9. The CDR3 runs 15 residues. From germline, CDR1 is KGHSH and CDR2 LQKENI. Here the CDR3 reads CASSPGQGVYSPLHF. As DNA, the CDR3 is TGTGCCAGCTCTCCCGGACAGGGAGTTTATTCACCCCTCCACTTT.

V and J are TRBV7-2 and TRBJ1-4, with TRBD1 matching 11 bases. The CDR3 extends over 16 amino acids. The junction had 8 bases not matched to a gene; V was cut back by 5 bases and J by 6 bases. From germline, CDR1 is SGHTA and CDR2 FQGNSA. The CDR3 nucleotides are TGTGCCAGCAGCCATCTACCGGGACAGGGGGATGAAAAACTGTTTTTT. Protein sequence: CASSHLPGQGDEKLFF.

The gene calls are TRBV5-1 and TRBJ2-1; 16 positions match TRBD2. This CDR3 comprises 15 residues. Germline-derived CDR1 and CDR2 are SGHRS and YFSETQ. Unmatched junction bases numbered 3, after V lost 3 bases and J lost 9 bases. The CDR3 here is CASSYGTSGRAEQFF. The CDR3 nucleotides are TGCGCCAGCAGCTACGGGACTAGCGGGAGGGCTGAGCAGTTCTTC.

The J gene is TRBJ1-1, the V gene TRBV6-1; D perhaps matches TRBD1 (6 bases). V was clipped by 2 bases and J by 2 bases, with 12 bases between them. The CDR3 totals 15 residues. The germline CDR1 and CDR2 sequences are MNHNS and SASEGT. This CDR3 is CASSEILGGNTEAFF. The CDR3 DNA is TGTGCCAGCAGTGAAATCTTAGGGGGTAACACTGAAGCTTTCTTT.

The V call is TRBV9, the J call TRBJ2-7; 8 bases align to TRBD1. The CDR3 totals 13 residues. The J segment lost 4 bases and the V segment lost 3 bases, leaving 3 bases of the junction unmatched. The germline CDR1 and CDR2 sequences are SGDLS and YYNGEE. This chain's CDR3 is CASSGGQGYEQYF. In DNA form, the CDR3 reads TGTGCCAGCAGCGGAGGACAGGGTTACGAGCAGTACTTC.

The chain combines TRBV5-6 with TRBJ1-5, with D tentatively TRBD1 (6 bases). The CDR3 is made up of 15 amino acids. The germline V gene has CDR1 SGHDT and CDR2 YYEEEE. The V end was cut by 1 base, the J end by 2 bases, with 10 bases between. The CDR3 DNA sequence: TGTGCCAGCAGCTTGCTGGGGGCCGGCAATCAGCCCCAGCATTTT. Translation gives CASSLLGAGNQPQHF.